A single sample is the source of the 21 T cell receptor beta chains below, sequenced in a study of vaccination and CD4 T cells after COVID-19. The study sequenced cultured CD4+ T cell DNA using the Oncomine TCR Beta short-read assay. MiXCR was run by TCRdb on the PCR reads, yielding one entry per CDR3 protein. Among roughly 9,300 distinct CDR3 sequences listed, about 23% were seen once. Antigens for these TCRs are unknown. The treatment here: approximately nine-day PBMC culture with coronavirus spike peptide pools or control peptides (ViraFEST assay). Here the sequenced sample was CD4+ T cells from blood, cultured in vitro, taken before SARS-CoV-2 vaccination. The receptors here all came from a human donor who received a COVID-19 vaccine.

The rearrangement joins TRBV19 to TRBJ1-5, with 9 bases aligning to TRBD1. The V gene's germline CDR1 is LNHDA and CDR2 SQIVND (reference sequence). The CDR3 consists of 14 residues. V was pared by 1 base and J by 5 bases, with 0 bases of the junction left unmatched. Here the CDR3 reads CASSIGTGDQPQHF. In DNA form, the CDR3 reads TGTGCCAGTAGTATAGGGACAGGGGATCAGCCCCAGCATTTT.

The chain joins TRBV24-1 to TRBJ2-2; the match to TRBD1 covers 9 bases. CDR3 length equals 16 residues. The germline gives CDR1 KGHDR, CDR2 SFDVKD. The V and J ends lost 3 bases and 5 bases, in that order; junction bases with no gene match: 6. This CDR3 reads CATSDPGTGITGELFF. The CDR3 DNA reads TGTGCCACCAGTGATCCCGGGACAGGGATAACCGGGGAGCTGTTTTTT.

The J gene is TRBJ1-4, the V gene TRBV7-2, with D tentatively TRBD1 (5 bases). CDR1 is SGHTA, CDR2 FQGNSA, per germline. This CDR3 has 14 residues. V lost 1 base, J lost 7 bases, and 10 bases lay in between. The CDR3 reads CASSLGGALEKLFF. The DNA of the CDR3 is TGTGCCAGCAGCTTAGGAGGGGCACTTGAAAAACTGTTTTTT. Using reference TRBV7-2 and TRBJ1-4 for the parts outside the CDR3, the full variable domain is GAGVSQSPSNKVTEKGKDVELRCDPISGHTALYWYRQSLGQGLEFLIYFQGNSAPDKSGLPSDRFSAERTGGSVSTLTIQRTQQEDSAVYLCASSLGGALEKLFFGSGTQLSVL.

The rearrangement uses TRBV10-3 and TRBJ1-1; D perhaps matches TRBD1 (6 bases). Germline assignment: CDR1 ENHRY and CDR2 SYGVKD. V was shortened by 6 bases and J by 1 base, with 12 bases between the two germline ends. This CDR3 has 14 residues. As DNA, the CDR3 is TGTGCCATCAGGCCTGACAGGTCGAACACTGAAGCTTTCTTT. Its protein product is CAIRPDRSNTEAFF.

This clonotype came up a few times. The chain joins TRBV6-1 to TRBJ1-2, with 8 bases aligning to TRBD1. After removal of 5 bases from V and 7 bases from J, the junction contained 9 bases not matched to a gene. The CDR3 length is 14 residues. CDR1 and CDR2 from the germline V gene are MNHNS and SASEGT. The CDR3 DNA reads as TGTGCCAGCAGTCCCTTCCAGGGGGCGCGTGGCTACACCTTC. Amino acids: CASSPFQGARGYTF.

This rearrangement joins TRBV2 to TRBJ2-3, with D tentatively TRBD2 (6 bases). V was trimmed by 1 base and J by 2 bases, leaving 10 bases between them. The CDR3 totals 15 residues. Germline CDR1 is SNHLY and CDR2 is FYNNEI. CDR3 sequence: CASSEVLAYTDTQYF. The CDR3 DNA reads TGTGCCAGCAGTGAAGTCCTAGCGTACACAGATACGCAGTATTTT.

In this sample, this clonotype turned up a few times. This chain uses TRBV9 with TRBJ1-5, with a tentative D call TRBD1 (5 bases). This CDR3 contains 14 residues. CDR1 and CDR2 from the germline V gene are SGDLS and YYNGEE. Trimming shortened V by 0 bases and J by 9 bases, and 13 bases separated the two germline ends. The CDR3 region has the DNA TGTGCCAGCAGCGTAGATATGGGGCTAGGGCCCCAGCATTTT. As protein: CASSVDMGLGPQHF.

This clonotype is categorized as medium-sized. The rearrangement links TRBV27 to TRBJ1-6; D is unclear. This CDR3 is 13 amino acids long. V was clipped by 3 bases and J by 9 bases, with 9 bases between them. Germline assignment: CDR1 MNHEY and CDR2 SMNVEV (reference sequence). The CDR3 DNA reads TGTGCCAGCAGTTTGGGGAATGGTTCACCCCTCCACTTT. Translation gives CASSLGNGSPLHF.

This chain connects TRBV25-1 to TRBJ2-3, with 7 bases fitting TRBD1. V trimming: 2 bases; J trimming: 0 bases; junction bases outside the gene matches: 2. Per germline, CDR1 MGHDK and CDR2 SYGVNS. The CDR3 extends over 15 amino acids. The CDR3 nucleotides are TGTGCCAGCAGTGAAACAGGGGCCAGCACAGATACGCAGTATTTT. It specifies CASSETGASTDTQYF.

The rearrangement uses TRBV5-4 and TRBJ1-1; TRBD1 might be the D (6 bases). The CDR3 extends over 14 amino acids. Germline lookup yields CDR1 SGHNT and CDR2 YYREEE (reference sequence). V lost 4 bases, J lost 1 base, and 11 bases lay in between. The CDR3: CASSRDTRNTEAFF. CDR3 DNA: TGTGCCAGCAGCAGGGACACGCGGAACACTGAAGCTTTCTTT.

This rearrangement joins TRBV2 to TRBJ2-5, with 9 nucleotides matching TRBD2. The CDR3 totals 13 residues. The junction had 7 bases not matched to a gene; V was cut back by 9 bases and J by 5 bases. Per the germline V gene, CDR1 is SNHLY and CDR2 is FYNNEI. CDR3 DNA: TGTGCCAGTGGACTAGCGCGGGGCGAGACCCAGTACTTC. Residues: CASGLARGETQYF.

This clonotype was counted between two and nine times. The chain uses TRBV30 and TRBJ2-2; 15 nucleotides match TRBD2. Germline V CDR1 and CDR2: GTSNPN, SVGIG (reference sequence). This CDR3 is 14 amino acids long. V shed 5 bases and J 5 bases; nucleotides not matched to a gene: 0. In nucleotides, the CDR3 is TGTGCCTGGGGACTAGCGGGGGGGACCGGGGAGCTGTTTTTT. Amino acid sequence: CAWGLAGGTGELFF.

This clonotype was seen more than once but under ten times. V gene TRBV23-1 combines with J gene TRBJ1-1; the D is unclear. TRBV23-1 has ORF status, its function being uncertain. V gave up 4 bases and J gave up 7 bases, with 16 bases separating them. The CDR3 totals 14 residues. The CDR3 loop reads CASSPRRQVGEAFF. Written as DNA, the CDR3 is TGCGCCAGCAGTCCCCGCCGACAAGTTGGTGAAGCTTTCTTT.

The chain uses TRBV11-3 and TRBJ2-7; D might be TRBD1 or TRBD2, each matching 5 bases. The CDR3 contains 13 residues. In germline, CDR1 is SGHNT, CDR2 YENEEA. Trimming took off 5 bases at V and 5 bases at J, with 13 bases between the two ends. CDR3 loop: CASSTPGTDEQYF. The CDR3 nucleotides are TGTGCCAGCAGCACGCCTGGGACCGACGAGCAGTACTTC.

V gene TRBV5-4 combines with J gene TRBJ1-2; D is possibly TRBD1 (6 bases). From germline, CDR1 is SGHNT and CDR2 YYREEE (reference sequence). CDR3 length: 13 residues. V lost 3 bases and J lost 3, with 9 bases in between. CDR3 DNA: TGTGCCAGCAGCTCGACAGGATACTATGGCTACACCTTC. Translated, it gives CASSSTGYYGYTF.

This chain connects TRBV7-9 to TRBJ2-3; 11 nucleotides agree with TRBD1. The trim removed 8 bases at V and 3 bases at J, leaving 7 bases unmatched. The V gene's germline CDR1 is SEHNR and CDR2 FQNEAQ (reference sequence). The CDR3 runs 15 residues. The CDR3 is CASRKGTGGTDTQYF. The CDR3 nucleotides read TGTGCCAGCCGAAAAGGGACAGGGGGAACAGATACGCAGTATTTT.

A few counts support this clonotype. V usage is TRBV6-1 and J usage is TRBJ1-1, with 10 bases identical to TRBD1. This CDR3 has 15 residues. The V gene's germline CDR1 is MNHNS and CDR2 SASEGT. Trimming removed 6 bases from V and 0 bases from J; junction bases left unmatched: 4. The CDR3: CASRGTGVMNTEAFF. CDR3 in DNA: TGTGCCAGCAGAGGGACAGGGGTGATGAACACTGAAGCTTTCTTT.

This clonotype was seen a few times. This chain links TRBV7-2 with TRBJ1-6; TRBD1 matches at 8 bases. The trim removed 5 bases at V and 6 bases at J, leaving 3 bases unmatched. This CDR3 spans 14 amino acids. CDR1 and CDR2 from the germline V gene are SGHTA and FQGNSA. CDR3 bases: TGTGCCAGCAGCCCGACAGGGGTTAATTCACCCCTCCACTTT. Residues: CASSPTGVNSPLHF. Based on the CDR3 plus reference TRBV7-2 and TRBJ1-6, the full variable domain is GAGVSQSPSNKVTEKGKDVELRCDPISGHTALYWYRQSLGQGLEFLIYFQGNSAPDKSGLPSDRFSAERTGGSVSTLTIQRTQQEDSAVYLCASSPTGVNSPLHFGNGTRLTVT.

CDR3 region: CASSPRTGGYGYTF. The CDR3 DNA reads TGTGCCAGCAGTCCCCGGACAGGGGGCTATGGCTACACCTTC. V is TRBV12-3 or TRBV12-4 and J is TRBJ1-2, with 10 nucleotides matching TRBD1. This CDR3 spans 14 amino acids. With V trimmed by 5 bases and J by 4 bases, 4 bases remained unmatched.

This clonotype was seen only a few times. The chain recombines TRBV10-3 with TRBJ2-3; 8 bases agree with TRBD2. Germline values: CDR1 ENHRY, CDR2 SYGVKD. The CDR3 is made up of 14 amino acids. With 6 bases clipped from V and 4 bases from J, the junction kept 6 bases outside the gene matches. The CDR3 loop is CAISPGGAPDTQYF. The DNA for the CDR3 is TGTGCCATCAGCCCCGGGGGGGCCCCAGATACGCAGTATTTT.

The table lists this clonotype with a few counts. This sequence joins TRBV5-4 and TRBJ2-3; TRBD1 matches at 8 bases. The germline V gene has CDR1 SGHNT and CDR2 YYREEE (reference sequence). The length of the CDR3 is 14 residues. V lost 4 bases and J lost 5; bases outside the gene matches: 6. CDR3: CASSGQGGRDTQYF. The CDR3, as DNA: TGTGCCAGCAGCGGACAGGGTGGGCGAGATACGCAGTATTTT.